Sequencing of this T cell receptor beta chain was carried out in a study of T-cell memory formation after mild COVID-19. Notes on the study in general: Pre-infection memory showed some responding clones, and this suggested that cross-reactive memory joined. For contracting clones, CD4+ ones sat mainly in CM and EM, CD8+ in EMRA. From day 15 to 85, contracting clones were balanced between CD4 and CD8, whereas later expanders leaned toward CD4+. Second-wave clones peaking on day 37 lacked confirmed SARS-CoV-2 specificity.

This clonotype was seen a handful of times. The antigen is not known. This CDR3 region has 17 residues. Trimming removed 3 bases from V and 10 bases from J; junction bases left unmatched: 13. Germline-derived CDR1 and CDR2 are LNHDA and SQIVND (reference sequence). TCRdb re-derived calls from the 5' RACE reads in MiXCR, one entry per CDR3 protein. The profile covers about 190,000 distinct CDR3 sequences, with roughly 30% appearing a single time and about an eighth taken by the ten largest. The sequenced sample was PBMCs or a T cell subset sorted from them (not recorded which). The receptor's source is an adult woman who had mild COVID-19 (a few samples of this study predate the infection). Cell type and time point are not known. The rearrangement uses TRBV19 and TRBJ2-1; TRBD2 aligns across 12 bases. The CDR3 nucleotides are TGTGCCAGTAGTATTTCGCCCCTAGCGGGAGGGGCAGGGGAGCAGTTCTTC. It encodes CASSISPLAGGAGEQFF.